The present TCR beta chain was sequenced within a study of OX40 agonist ivuxolimab in advanced cancers. At the level of the whole study: Ivuxolimab was an agonistic, fully human IgG2 monoclonal antibody directed against OX40 (CD134), a costimulatory receptor. Intravenous ivuxolimab was administered to patients every 2 weeks at six dose levels: 0.01, 0.1, 0.3, 1.5, 3 and 10 mg/kg. Among the roughly 52 dose-escalation patients, some 20 had hepatocellular carcinoma, 15 melanoma, 9 renal cell carcinoma and 9 head and neck cancer. The dose-escalation cohort was almost 85% male with a mean age of about 60 years, ranging from roughly 23 to 80. Patients were allowed to have had prior anti-PD-1, anti-PD-L1 or anti-CTLA-4 therapy, and roughly 40% of the dose-escalation patients had been treated with checkpoint inhibitors. Partial responses occurred in three dose-escalation patients: two with cutaneous melanoma and one with hepatocellular carcinoma. The purpose of peripheral TCRbeta sequencing was to test whether ivuxolimab changed TCR sequence diversity and led to clonal T-cell expansion. The paper reports the monotherapy dose-escalation portion (N of about 56 patients) of the phase I ivuxolimab trial.

The trial excluded patients who had a history of autoimmune disease or were on systemic immunosuppression. In every dose cohort, peripheral blood was drawn for TCR sequencing at baseline, cycle 4 day 1, and cycle 7 day 1. Samples were obtained from an open-label, multicenter, first-in-human phase I dose-escalation trial of ivuxolimab. Adults with locally advanced or metastatic melanoma, renal cell carcinoma, hepatocellular carcinoma or head and neck squamous cell carcinoma were enrolled in the trial. Before TCR sequencing, CD4+ T cells and CD8+ T cells from peripheral blood were sorted into separate populations. Genomic DNA was isolated from the sorted cells so that the TCRbeta CDR3 region could be sequenced. The immunoSEQ Assay was used to sequence the TCRbeta CDR3 regions. TCRdb re-hosts the immuneACCESS table, in-frame sequences only. Its copies lack some clones; in the studies checked, an unresolved V gene accounts for under half of them, and the cause for the rest is not known. This sample is represented by 40,000 to 50,000 clones; roughly 90% of them were singletons. The ten most abundant clones make up 1.1% of the sample.

About this clone: It lacks a known antigen. No clone much larger than this one lies a single base away; base qualities are absent.

Beyond this particular receptor, the publication reports: Clonal expansion of both CD4+ and CD8+ blood T cells was observed from baseline to week 6 at doses 0.1 to 3.0 mg/kg. The antigen specificity of the clonally expanded peripheral T cells was not determined. Low levels of normalized T-cell clonal expansion were also seen in some patients who did not respond. In the 0.1-3.0 mg/kg groups, partial responders had among the lowest normalized peripheral clonal expansion, particularly in CD8+ T cells. After ivuxolimab, CD8+ T cells had more expanded clones than CD4+ T cells on average.

This TCR came from an adult with an advanced solid tumor such as melanoma, head and neck, liver or kidney cancer. Sequencing was performed on CD4+ or CD8+ T cells sorted from blood, taken in a trial of the OX40 agonist ivuxolimab.

CDR3 loop: CASSETGQKNTEAFF. Here is the DNA: TGTGCCAGCAGTGAGACCGGCCAAAAGAACACTGAAGCTTTCTTT. Here the chain combines TRBV2 and TRBJ1-1, with an unclear D gene assignment. The V and J ends are trimmed by 3 bases and 1 base, leaving 12 bases between them. Taken from cysteine to phenylalanine, the CDR3 has 15 residues. The CDR3 DNA has 45 bases and is translated from base 1. The germline V gene supplies CDR1 SNHLY and CDR2 FYNNEI.